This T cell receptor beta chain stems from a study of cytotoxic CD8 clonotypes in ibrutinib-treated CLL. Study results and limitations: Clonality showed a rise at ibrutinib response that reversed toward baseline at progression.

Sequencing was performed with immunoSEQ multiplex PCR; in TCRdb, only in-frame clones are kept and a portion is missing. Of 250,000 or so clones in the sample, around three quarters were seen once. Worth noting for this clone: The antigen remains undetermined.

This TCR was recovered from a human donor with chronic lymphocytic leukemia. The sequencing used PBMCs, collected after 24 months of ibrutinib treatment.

The CDR3 coding sequence is TGTGCCAGCTCACCCTTAGAACGGGGCCTCTCTGGAAACACCATATATTTT. Translated, it gives CASSPLERGLSGNTIYF. This rearrangement joins TRBV18 to TRBJ1-3, with TRBD1 as a possible D gene (5 bases). Per the germline V gene, CDR1 is KGHSH and CDR2 is LQKENI. The CDR3 runs to 17 residues. Trimming left V 3 bases short and J 0 bases short, with 15 bases between.